This entry lists 5 T cell receptor beta chains sequenced from one sample in a study of T-cell memory formation after mild COVID-19 (dated by TCRdb to about 2021). Library construction relied on 5' RACE. The sequencer listed for this sample is Illumina NovaSeq 6000. The public reads were reprocessed in TCRdb via fastp at Q25 and MiXCR, keeping in-frame beta chains. Every distinct CDR3 protein forms one entry, paired with its most common genes and DNA. This sample gives about 110,000 distinct CDR3 sequences in total; approximately 15% of them show up just once. Roughly 31% of the sample lies in the top ten. Sequencing was carried out using PBMCs or a T cell subset sorted from them (not recorded which). Receptors were obtained from an adult woman who had mild COVID-19 (a few samples of this study predate the infection). The sample titles of this study are shuffled in the database, so cell type and time point are left out; the donor was told from shared clones.

The gene calls are TRBV6-4 and TRBJ2-2; D not resolved. The CDR3 sequence is 14 residues long. Germline values: CDR1 MRHNA, CDR2 SNTAGT. V lost 3 bases and J 8 bases, leaving 13 bases between the germline ends. The CDR3 sequence: CASSEVPSRGELFF. The CDR3 DNA is TGTGCCAGCAGTGAGGTCCCTTCCAGGGGGGAGCTGTTTTTT.

The rearrangement uses TRBV6-2 or TRBV6-3 and TRBJ1-3, with D possibly being TRBD1 (6 bases). The CDR3 consists of 17 residues. CDR1 MNHEY and CDR2 SVGEGT come from the germline V gene. The V end was cut by 2 bases, the J end by 0 bases, with 14 bases between. CDR3 residues: CASSYAGTPDSGNTIYF. CDR3 DNA sequence: TGTGCCAGCAGTTACGCCGGGACACCTGACTCTGGAAACACCATATATTTT.

The chain combines TRBV7-6 with TRBJ2-2, with 11 bases lining up with TRBD2. The V segment lost 1 base and the J segment 6 bases; nucleotides outside the gene matches: 7. From germline, CDR1 is SGHVS and CDR2 FNYEAQ. This CDR3 has 17 amino acids. The CDR3 spells CASSLGSPSGRPGELFF. CDR3 DNA sequence: TGTGCCAGCAGCTTAGGTTCCCCTAGCGGGAGGCCCGGGGAGCTGTTTTTT.

The J gene is TRBJ1-5, the V gene TRBV12-3 or TRBV12-4; no firm D call. The V and J ends lost 5 bases and 4 bases respectively, with 15 bases between them. CDR3 size: 15 residues. The CDR3 here is CASSQGPRVNQPQHF. The CDR3 DNA follows: TGTGCCAGCAGTCAAGGTCCTCGGGTAAATCAGCCCCAGCATTTT.

The chain is built from TRBV6-5 and TRBJ2-2; the D gene is possibly TRBD1 (6 bases). The length of the CDR3 is 16 residues. In germline, CDR1 is MNHEY, CDR2 SVGAGI. V lost 2 bases and J 0 bases, leaving 10 bases between the germline ends. The CDR3 DNA sequence: TGTGCCAGCAGTTACGGGCAGGGGCCGAACACCGGGGAGCTGTTTTTT. Translation: CASSYGQGPNTGELFF.